This passage covers 13 T cell receptor beta chains from one sample sequenced in a study of T cells in localized non-small cell lung cancer. Clones were sequenced by immunoSEQ multiplex PCR, and TCRdb holds only the in-frame ones, with some missing. Here the sample spans 20,000 to 30,000 clones, about 85% being singletons. The sequencing used peripheral blood, collected before any cancer treatment. These receptors originate from a man aged 35 to 69 with stage III squamous cell lung carcinoma.

The chain combines TRBV28 with TRBJ1-5, with a tentative D call TRBD1 (5 bases). This CDR3 has 16 residues. Per germline, CDR1 MDHEN and CDR2 SYDVKM. Trimming pared 4 bases from V and 1 base from J, leaving 14 bases between. CDR3 sequence (DNA): TGTGCCAGCAGTTCGGGGAGTCGGGGGAGCAATCAGCCCCAGCATTTT. Protein: CASSSGSRGSNQPQHF.

The chain joins TRBV7-9 to TRBJ1-2; no reliable D call. The V end lost 2 bases, the J end lost 3 bases, and 4 bases lay between the germline ends. The CDR3 consists of 12 residues. CDR1 SEHNR and CDR2 FQNEAQ come from the germline V gene (reference sequence). This CDR3 reads CASSLPYYGYTF. The DNA of the CDR3 is TGTGCCAGCAGCTTACCCTACTATGGCTACACCTTC.

The chain couples TRBV7-3 to TRBJ2-1; D possibly corresponds to TRBD2 (6 bases). In germline, CDR1 is SGHTA, CDR2 FQGTGA. This CDR3 is 15 amino acids long. With 5 bases removed from V and 5 bases from J, the gap between germline ends came to 16 bases. The CDR3 here is CASSAAGGRNNEQFF. Written as DNA, the CDR3 is TGTGCCAGCAGCGCGGCCGGGGGTAGAAACAATGAGCAGTTCTTC.

V usage is TRBV5-1 and J usage is TRBJ2-7; D is uncertain. Germline CDR1 and CDR2: SGHRS and YFSETQ. The V end was cut by 0 bases, the J end by 0 bases, with 4 bases between. This CDR3 has 13 residues. The CDR3 region has the DNA TGCGCCAGCAGCTTGGTCAACTCCTACGAGCAGTACTTC. It encodes CASSLVNSYEQYF.

This clone turned up a few times. The V call is TRBV30, the J call TRBJ2-5; D is undetermined. CDR1 GTSNPN and CDR2 SVGIG come from the germline V gene (reference sequence). V was trimmed by 3 bases and J by 1 base, leaving 12 bases between them. The CDR3 sequence is 14 residues long. The CDR3 DNA sequence: TGTGCCTGGAGCGCTACAGCTGGCCAAGAGACCCAGTACTTC. Translation gives CAWSATAGQETQYF.

V is TRBV6-1 and J is TRBJ2-7; weak D call: TRBD2 (5 bases). Trimming cost V 7 bases and J 5 bases, with 15 bases left between them. CDR1 and CDR2 (germline): MNHNS, SASEGT. The CDR3 runs to 13 residues. The CDR3 spells CASNIRMRDEQYV. DNA of the CDR3: TGTGCCAGCAACATCCGGATGAGGGACGAGCAGTACGTC.

This clone was detected a few times. The chain uses TRBV7-2 and TRBJ1-4, with 10 nucleotides matching TRBD1. The V segment lost 4 bases and the J segment 5 bases; nucleotides outside the gene matches: 4. Germline CDR1 and CDR2: SGHTA and FQGNSA. The CDR3 is made up of 15 amino acids. This chain's CDR3 is CASSSGQGGNEKLFF. Written as DNA, the CDR3 is TGTGCCAGCAGCTCCGGACAGGGGGGGAATGAAAAACTGTTTTTT. Complete variable domain (other parts from reference TRBV7-2 and TRBJ1-4): GAGVSQSPSNKVTEKGKDVELRCDPISGHTALYWYRQSLGQGLEFLIYFQGNSAPDKSGLPSDRFSAERTGGSVSTLTIQRTQQEDSAVYLCASSSGQGGNEKLFFGSGTQLSVL.

The rearrangement joins TRBV5-4 to TRBJ1-1; D ambiguous. In germline, CDR1 is SGHNT, CDR2 YYREEE (reference sequence). The V and J ends lost 0 bases and 4 bases respectively, with 7 bases between them. The CDR3 runs 13 residues. CDR3 bases: TGTGCCAGCAGCTTGGTGGCATCCACTGAAGCTTTCTTT. Its translation is CASSLVASTEAFF.

V usage is TRBV30 and J usage is TRBJ2-5, with no clear D. V lost 5 bases and J lost 4, with 8 bases in between. The length of the CDR3 is 11 residues. Germline CDR1 is GTSNPN and CDR2 is SVGIG (reference sequence). CDR3 coding DNA: TGTGCCTGGGGCTTCGGAGAGACCCAGTACTTC. Translated, it gives CAWGFGETQYF. Variable domain in full (rest from reference TRBV30 and TRBJ2-5): SQTIHQWPATLVQPVGSPLSLECTVEGTSNPNLYWYRQAAGRGLQLLFYSVGIGQISSEVPQNLSASRPQDRQFILSSKKLLLSDSGFYLCAWGFGETQYFGPGTRLLVL.

CDR3 DNA sequence: TGCGCCAGCAGCTTGAGGCCAGGGGGATCCGGGGAGCTGTTTTTT. This gives the protein CASSLRPGGSGELFF. This rearrangement joins TRBV5-1 to TRBJ2-2; 7 bases agree with TRBD1. J lost 6 bases, V lost 1 base, and 6 bases had no gene match. Germline CDR1 and CDR2: SGHRS and YFSETQ. The CDR3 loop spans 15 amino acids.

The gene calls are TRBV5-5 and TRBJ2-4; TRBD1 matches at 11 bases. The CDR3 extends over 15 amino acids. The germline V gene has CDR1 SGHKS and CDR2 YYEKEE (reference sequence). V shed 7 bases and J 0 bases; nucleotides not matched to a gene: 3. The CDR3 nucleotides read TGTGCCAGCGGGACAGGGGGTTTAGCCAAAAACATTCAGTACTTC. Translating gives CASGTGGLAKNIQYF.

The rearrangement uses TRBV10-1 and TRBJ2-3; TRBD2 might be the D (6 bases). Per germline, CDR1 WNHNN and CDR2 SYGVQD (reference sequence). The V and J ends lost 6 bases and 5 bases respectively, with 12 bases between them. There are 13 residues in the CDR3. CDR3 amino acids: CASRDAGLDTQYF. The DNA for the CDR3 is TGCGCCAGCAGGGACGCGGGGTTAGATACGCAGTATTTT.

The rearrangement uses TRBV30 and TRBJ2-1; TRBD2 aligns across 9 bases. CDR3 length: 15 amino acids. CDR1 is GTSNPN and CDR2 is SVGIG in the germline V gene (reference sequence). V shed 2 bases and J 7 bases; nucleotides not matched to a gene: 9. This CDR3 reads CAWSSFGGRVNEQFF. The CDR3 DNA reads as TGTGCCTGGAGTAGCTTCGGCGGGAGGGTTAATGAGCAGTTCTTC.